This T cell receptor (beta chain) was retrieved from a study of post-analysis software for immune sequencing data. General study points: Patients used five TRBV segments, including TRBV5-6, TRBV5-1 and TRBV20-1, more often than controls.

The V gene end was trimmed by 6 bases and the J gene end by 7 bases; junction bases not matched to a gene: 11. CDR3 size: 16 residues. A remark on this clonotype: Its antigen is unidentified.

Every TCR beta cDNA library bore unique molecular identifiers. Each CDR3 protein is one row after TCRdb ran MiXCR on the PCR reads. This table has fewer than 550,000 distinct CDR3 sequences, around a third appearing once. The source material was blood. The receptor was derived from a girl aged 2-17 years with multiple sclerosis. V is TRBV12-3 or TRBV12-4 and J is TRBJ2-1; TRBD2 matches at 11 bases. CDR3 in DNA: TGTGCCAGCAGACCGAATAGCGGGGGGGCCACTAATGAGCAGTTCTTC. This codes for CASRPNSGGATNEQFF.